The subject of this entry is one T cell receptor (beta chain). The source of the sample is a study of T-cell reconstitution after alpha-beta-depleted transplantation in children. Trimming took off 3 bases at V and 11 bases at J, with 8 bases between the two ends. The CDR3 has 11 amino acids. Germline CDR1 LGHDT, CDR2 YNNKEL (reference sequence). Using unique molecular identifiers, the investigators prepared the TCRbeta library. In TCRdb, the PCR reads were re-called with MiXCR into one record per CDR3 protein. The sample contains 500,000 or so distinct CDR3 sequences, approximately 32% of which appear only once.

The rearrangement links TRBV3-1 to TRBJ1-5, with D tentatively TRBD1 (5 bases). The input for sequencing was PBMCs from the stem cell graft donor, taken from the stem cell graft. The origin of this receptor is a human donor who donated a stem cell graft to a child with aplastic anemia. Here the CDR3 DNA reads TGTGCCAGCAGCCAGGGGGGATCCCAGCATTTT. It codes for CASSQGGSQHF.